This record concerns one T cell receptor (beta chain) sequence. The target antigen is unknown. This sample stems from a study of cytomegalovirus exposure and HLA in healthy donors. Study-wide context: The Caucasian-associated ancestry cluster held more than 80% of a few hundred genotyped donors. Whole-study findings and limits: Further analysis, carried out later, found HLA-associated TCR beta chains more clonally expanded than equally common other chains. Most TCR sequences were rare, but some public TCRs occurred in many donors.

Both 60 Vbeta primers and 13 Jbeta primers went into the PCR. Clones were read by immunoSEQ multiplex PCR, and TCRdb kept only the in-frame ones, dropping some. The sample yields about 120,000 clones, under 85% seen once. V dropped 4 bases and J dropped 4 bases, with 13 bases sitting between them. In germline, CDR1 is SNHLY, CDR2 FYNNEI. The CDR3 has 14 amino acids. The TCR sequence derives from a man between 18 and 29 years old in good health and CMV-seropositive. The sequenced sample was PBMCs. The J gene is TRBJ1-1, the V gene TRBV2, with D perhaps matching TRBD1 (5 bases). This CDR3 is CASSVSREATEAFF. In DNA form, the CDR3 reads TGTGCCAGCAGTGTTAGCAGGGAGGCCACTGAAGCTTTCTTT.